The 32 T cell receptor beta chains presented below share a single source sample, sequenced in a study of regulatory T cells in long-lasting Graves disease. Assembly of TCR beta libraries relied on iRepertoire HTBI primers together with Arm-PCR of CDR3 regions. TCRdb re-derived calls from the multiplex PCR reads in MiXCR, one entry per CDR3 protein. The profile shows roughly 500,000 distinct CDR3 sequences, less than 15% of them singletons. Time point given: newly diagnosed GD, antithyroid drugs for less than 3 months. After RNA was extracted from PBMCs, the TCR library was made from it. These data were also reused for a study on T cells in Graves' hyperthyroidism and ophthalmopathy.

Sequencing used peripheral blood mononuclear cells (PBMCs), obtained at new diagnosis, from a patient treated with antithyroid drugs. Source of these receptors: a man in his thirties or forties with Graves disease.

This clonotype appeared a few times. The V call is TRBV27, the J call TRBJ1-6; D gene uncertain. The CDR3 has 17 amino acids. Germline V gene lookup returns CDR1 MNHEY and CDR2 SMNVEV (reference sequence). V was trimmed by 3 bases and J by 4 bases, leaving 16 bases between them. CDR3: CASSFDPRTDYNSPLHF. The CDR3 bases are TGTGCCAGCAGTTTTGATCCTCGGACGGATTATAATTCACCCCTCCACTTT.

This clonotype was counted many times. This rearrangement joins TRBV29-1 to TRBJ2-7; 7 positions match TRBD2. Germline V gives CDR1 SQVTM, CDR2 ANQGSEA. V lost 3 bases, J lost 1 base, and 3 bases stayed unmatched. This CDR3 comprises 13 residues. The CDR3 spells CSVEYSGSYEQYF. The DNA for the CDR3 is TGCAGCGTTGAGTATAGCGGGTCCTACGAGCAGTACTTC.

This clonotype was observed many times. The chain links TRBV10-3 to TRBJ2-6; D is unclear. V was cut by 3 bases and J by 0 bases, with 12 bases left in between. The CDR3 is made up of 17 amino acids. Germline-derived CDR1 and CDR2 are ENHRY and SYGVKD. The CDR3 DNA follows: TGTGCCATCAGTGACATCGGATGGAGCTCTGGGGCCAACGTCCTGACTTTC. Its protein product is CAISDIGWSSGANVLTF.

This clonotype was detected a few times. The rearrangement uses TRBV20-1 and TRBJ2-3, with 10 positions matching TRBD2. The CDR3 is 16 amino acids. The V segment lost 3 bases and the J segment 6 bases; nucleotides outside the gene matches: 12. CDR1 is DFQATT and CDR2 is SNEGSKA in the germline V gene (reference sequence). The CDR3, as DNA: TGCAGTGCTAGCCCCCCTGGCCTAGCGGGAGCCGATACGCAGTATTTT. Amino acid sequence: CSASPPGLAGADTQYF.

The genes are TRBV4-1 and TRBJ2-1; D is unresolved. This CDR3 has 13 amino acids. Germline V gene data show CDR1 as MGHRA and CDR2 as YSYEKL. V was trimmed by 6 bases and J by 4 bases, leaving 10 bases between them. The CDR3 is CASRQTGYNEQFF. In DNA form, the CDR3 reads TGCGCCAGCAGACAAACTGGATACAATGAGCAGTTCTTC.

The table lists this clonotype with many counts. The chain has TRBV12-3 or TRBV12-4 and TRBJ2-2; no firm D call. CDR3 length equals 13 residues. V was pared by 4 bases and J by 6 bases, with 9 bases between. CDR3 bases: TGTGCCAGCAGTTCCGCCCGGGCCGGGGAGCTGTTTTTT. Its translation is CASSSARAGELFF.

The J gene is TRBJ2-4, the V gene TRBV7-8; unclear D gene. Trimming pared 6 bases from V and 2 bases from J, leaving 14 bases between. Germline assignment: CDR1 SGHVS and CDR2 FQNEAQ. The CDR3 spans 15 residues. CDR3 in amino acids: CASSPRQISKNIQYF. DNA for the CDR3: TGTGCCAGCAGTCCTCGTCAGATTTCCAAAAACATTCAGTACTTC.

The sample holds many counts of this clonotype. This chain joins TRBV12-3 or TRBV12-4 and TRBJ2-1, with D possibly being TRBD2 (6 bases). V was cut by 3 bases and J by 8 bases, with 14 bases left in between. CDR3 length: 14 residues. The CDR3 protein is CASSLPGTGDEQFF. CDR3 nucleotide sequence: TGTGCCAGCAGTTTGCCAGGGACGGGGGATGAGCAGTTCTTC.

There are a few counts of this clonotype. This chain joins TRBV19 and TRBJ2-1; D is undetermined. Deletions cut 6 bases from V and 0 bases from J, with 9 bases between. Germline V lookup: CDR1 LNHDA, CDR2 SQIVND (reference sequence). CDR3 length equals 14 residues. CDR3 coding DNA: TGTGCCAGTAGAACGGGCAGCTCCTACAATGAGCAGTTCTTC. Amino acid sequence: CASRTGSSYNEQFF.

This clonotype showed up just a few times. The rearrangement uses TRBV24-1 and TRBJ2-5; D may be TRBD2 (6 bases). V gave up 0 bases and J gave up 2 bases, with 9 bases separating them. The CDR3 loop spans 15 amino acids. CDR1 is KGHDR, CDR2 SFDVKD, per germline. The CDR3 sequence: CATSDLNGRQETQYF. The CDR3 coding sequence is TGTGCCACCAGTGATTTGAATGGGAGGCAAGAGACCCAGTACTTC.

This clonotype was seen many times. The chain is built from TRBV27 and TRBJ2-3, with 10 bases aligning to TRBD2. J lost 3 bases, V lost 6 bases, and 9 bases had no gene match. Germline V gene sequence: CDR1 MNHEY, CDR2 SMNVEV (reference sequence). The CDR3 sequence is 16 residues long. The CDR3 DNA reads TGTGCCAGCAGCCGTTCAGTACTAGCGGGGACAGATACGCAGTATTTT. As protein: CASSRSVLAGTDTQYF.

The chain has TRBV4-1 and TRBJ1-2; D is perhaps TRBD1 (5 bases). Germline loops: CDR1 MGHRA, CDR2 YSYEKL. Trimming took off 0 bases at V and 10 bases at J, with 12 bases between the two ends. This CDR3 has 13 amino acids. As DNA, the CDR3 is TGCGCCAGCAGCCAAGATCATGGGGCGGACTACACCTTC. Translated: CASSQDHGADYTF.

The sample holds many counts of this clonotype. The V gene is TRBV7-2, the J gene TRBJ2-7; 14 bases are shared with TRBD2. CDR1 is SGHTA, CDR2 FQGNSA, per germline. This CDR3 has 17 residues. V dropped 4 bases and J dropped 2; count of bases not matched to a gene: 7. Here the CDR3 DNA reads TGTGCCAGCAGCTATGGGACTAGCGGGAGTGGGGCCTACGAGCAGTACTTC. Its protein is CASSYGTSGSGAYEQYF.

There are many counts of this clonotype. The chain combines TRBV7-2 with TRBJ1-5; 11 bases match TRBD1. J was trimmed by 4 bases and V by 2 bases; bases with no gene match: 4. Germline V lookup: CDR1 SGHTA, CDR2 FQGNSA. This CDR3 has 16 amino acids. CDR3 loop: CASSLWGQGGNQPQHF. Written as DNA, the CDR3 is TGTGCCAGCAGCTTATGGGGACAGGGGGGGAATCAGCCCCAGCATTTT. Looking up the rest from reference TRBV7-2 and TRBJ1-5 gives the full variable domain: GAGVSQSPSNKVTEKGKDVELRCDPISGHTALYWYRQSLGQGLEFLIYFQGNSAPDKSGLPSDRFSAERTGGSVSTLTIQRTQQEDSAVYLCASSLWGQGGNQPQHFGDGTRLSIL.

This clonotype appeared a few times. Given a much more abundant clone one base away, this may be a read error. CDR3 coding DNA: TGTGCCAGCGGCTTAGATAGCGGCTACGAGCAGTACTTC. Protein product: CASGLDSGYEQYF. The V call is TRBV11-3, the J call TRBJ2-7; D is possibly TRBD2 (6 bases). Germline loops: CDR1 SGHNT, CDR2 YENEEA. This CDR3 comprises 13 residues.

As to this clonotype: Sequence at one end of the junction differs from germline and may be a read error. V is TRBV6-9 and J is TRBJ2-3, with 9 bases that match TRBD1. The CDR3 spans 15 residues. Germline V gene lookup returns CDR1 MNHGY and CDR2 SVAAGI. The CDR3 protein is CAISFGQGSSDTQYF. The CDR3 coding sequence is TGTGCCATCAGTTTTGGACAGGGGAGCTCAGATACGCAGTATTTT.

The count of this clonotype is one. This sequence may be a read error, since a much larger clone differs from it by one base. J is TRBJ2-1 and V is TRBV27; 11 positions match TRBD2. The CDR3 runs to 17 residues. V gave up 8 bases and J gave up 6 bases; unmatched junction bases: 15. The germline V gene encodes CDR1 MNHEY and CDR2 SMNVEV (reference sequence). CDR3 coding DNA: TGTGCCAGCGCCAAAAGGCCCGGGACTAGCGGAGCCAATGAGCAGTTCTTC. Protein: CASAKRPGTSGANEQFF.

There are a few counts of this clonotype. This chain connects TRBV3-1 to TRBJ2-2; 8 bases align to TRBD1. The ends lost 5 bases at V and 4 bases at J; junction bases unmatched: 6. The CDR3 runs 15 residues. The germline V gene encodes CDR1 LGHDT and CDR2 YNNKEL (reference sequence). As DNA, the CDR3 is TGTGCCAGCAGCTTGACCGGGACAGGCACCGGGGAGCTGTTTTTT. This translates into CASSLTGTGTGELFF.

This clonotype was recorded many times. The CDR3 nucleotides are TGCAGCGTTGAAGATTCGGCCGCTGATGGGGCCGGCTACGAGCAGTACTTC. It is translated as CSVEDSAADGAGYEQYF. This chain joins TRBV29-1 and TRBJ2-7; maybe TRBD1 (5 bases). Germline loops: CDR1 SQVTM, CDR2 ANQGSEA. Trimming removed 0 bases at V and 3 bases at J, with 21 bases between. This CDR3 comprises 17 residues.

This clonotype was picked up many times. This chain connects TRBV2 to TRBJ2-1; 8 bases line up with TRBD2. With V trimmed by 4 bases and J by 10 bases, 12 bases remained unmatched. Germline values: CDR1 SNHLY, CDR2 FYNNEI. This CDR3 spans 15 amino acids. The CDR3 coding sequence is TGTGCCAGCAGTGCGAGGGGACTAGTGAATCTAGAGCAGTTCTTC. It encodes CASSARGLVNLEQFF.

This clonotype came up many times. The chain uses TRBV29-1 and TRBJ2-3, with 8 positions matching TRBD2. Trimming removed 2 bases from V and 4 bases from J; junction bases left unmatched: 2. Germline V gives CDR1 SQVTM, CDR2 ANQGSEA. CDR3 length: 13 amino acids. CDR3 in amino acids: CSVETGGADTQYF. CDR3 nucleotide sequence: TGCAGCGTTGAAACCGGGGGGGCAGATACGCAGTATTTT.

The sample holds many counts of this clonotype. The chain is built from TRBV10-1 and TRBJ1-6; TRBD1 aligns across 9 bases. The V segment lost 4 bases and the J segment 8 bases; nucleotides outside the gene matches: 12. The CDR3 extends over 17 amino acids. From germline, CDR1 is WNHNN and CDR2 SYGVQD (reference sequence). The chain's CDR3 is CASSGGPGQGIDSPLHF. CDR3 bases: TGCGCCAGCAGTGGTGGGCCGGGACAGGGTATTGATTCACCCCTCCACTTT.

This clonotype was observed a handful of times. The chain combines TRBV7-3 with TRBJ1-2; weak D call: TRBD1 (6 bases). Germline V gene sequence: CDR1 SGHTA, CDR2 FQGTGA. The CDR3 has 13 amino acids. V was pared by 4 bases and J by 6 bases, with 12 bases between. Here the CDR3 DNA reads TGTGCCAGCAGCTCCGCGGGGGGCGATGGCTACACCTTC. This gives the protein CASSSAGGDGYTF.

This clonotype was seen repeatedly, ten times or more. The rearrangement uses TRBV7-3 and TRBJ2-1; D may be TRBD1 (6 bases). Trimming stripped 5 bases from V and 9 bases from J, with 14 bases between. Per germline, CDR1 SGHTA and CDR2 FQGTGA. CDR3 length: 13 residues. CDR3 sequence (DNA): TGTGCCAGCAGCACAGCACAGGGAATTGAGCAGTTCTTC. Translating it yields CASSTAQGIEQFF.

Here the CDR3 reads CASSFRLAGEGEQYF. CDR3 nucleotides: TGTGCCAGCAGTTTCCGACTAGCGGGAGAGGGGGAGCAGTACTTC. The gene calls are TRBV27 and TRBJ2-7; the match to TRBD2 covers 12 bases. This CDR3 comprises 15 residues. V lost 3 bases and J lost 7; bases outside the gene matches: 7. Germline-derived CDR1 and CDR2 are MNHEY and SMNVEV (reference sequence).

There are many counts of this clonotype. V is TRBV11-2 and J is TRBJ2-1; D unresolved. Looked up from germline, CDR1 is SGHAT and CDR2 is FQNNGV. V was shortened by 0 bases and J by 8 bases, with 11 bases between the two germline ends. This CDR3 spans 14 amino acids. CDR3 sequence (DNA): TGTGCCAGCAGCTTAGATCCGTGGAACGATGAGCAGTTCTTC. Translating gives CASSLDPWNDEQFF.

This clonotype was counted a few times. The rearrangement uses TRBV5-1 and TRBJ2-4, with D possibly TRBD2 on 5 matching bases. Germline V CDR1 and CDR2: SGHRS, YFSETQ. Trimming took 2 bases from V and 0 from J, leaving 21 bases between them. This CDR3 has 19 residues. CDR3 nucleotide sequence: TGCGCCAGCAGCTTTCAGTATGACTCCGGGAATCTAGCCAAAAACATTCAGTACTTC. Protein sequence: CASSFQYDSGNLAKNIQYF.

This clonotype was seen many times. The V gene is TRBV6-2 or TRBV6-3, the J gene TRBJ2-7, with D tentatively TRBD1 or TRBD2 (5 bases each). CDR1 is MNHEY and CDR2 is SVGEGT in the germline V gene. Trimming cost V 4 bases and J 5 bases, with 9 bases left between them. The CDR3 sequence is 12 residues long. The CDR3 nucleotides read TGTGCCAGCAGTTCTCAGGGACACGAGCAGTACTTC. It specifies CASSSQGHEQYF.

This clonotype was counted at least ten times. The V call is TRBV7-6, the J call TRBJ2-5; 7 bases map to TRBD1. This CDR3 has 17 amino acids. V shed 1 base, J shed 5 bases, and the junction held 13 bases outside the gene matches. From germline, CDR1 is SGHVS and CDR2 FNYEAQ. The CDR3 DNA reads TGTGCCAGCAGCTTAGACCAGGGGACAGTGGCCGAGGAGACCCAGTACTTC. Residues: CASSLDQGTVAEETQYF.

This clonotype was seen a handful of times. The chain uses TRBV29-1 and TRBJ2-7, with TRBD2 matching over 11 bases. Germline CDR1 and CDR2: SQVTM and ANQGSEA. There are 15 residues in the CDR3. With V trimmed by 7 bases and J by 4 bases, 12 bases remained unmatched. CDR3 in DNA: TGCAGCGCTCTCTCACTAGCGGGAGTTGGGTACGAGCAGTACTTC. Its translation: CSALSLAGVGYEQYF.

This rearrangement joins TRBV10-2 to TRBJ2-5; D perhaps matches TRBD2 (6 bases). Germline-derived CDR1 and CDR2 are WSHSY and SAAADI. Between the trimmed V and J ends, which lost 0 bases and 5 bases, there was a span of 10 bases. This CDR3 has 14 amino acids. The CDR3 region is CASSESRRDETQYF. The CDR3 nucleotides read TGCGCCAGCAGTGAGTCTAGGCGGGATGAGACCCAGTACTTC.

This clonotype was seen many times. The junction and the germline gene differ at one end; a read error may be behind it. The CDR3 DNA sequence: TGTGCCAGCACAGGACTAGCGGGGGGGCCACGTTCCTTC. Translating gives CASTGLAGGPRSF. This chain joins TRBV2 and TRBJ2-1; 15 bases are shared with TRBD2. The CDR3 loop spans 13 amino acids. From germline, CDR1 is SNHLY and CDR2 FYNNEI.